The source of this TCR beta chain is a study of response to subunit inactivated influenza vaccine. V gave up 7 bases and J gave up 4 bases, with 16 bases separating them. The length of the CDR3 is 15 residues. Per germline, CDR1 SNHLY and CDR2 FYNNEI. Each CDR3 protein is one row after TCRdb ran MiXCR on the RT-PCR reads. The sample holds around 530,000 distinct CDR3 sequences, about 11% seen once. The sample was PBMCs from blood, taken on the day of vaccination. V and J are TRBV2 and TRBJ2-2; D not certain. This clonotype was obtained from a man aged 50 to 60 who received an inactivated influenza vaccine. The CDR3 is CASTMVVGSTGELFF. The CDR3 DNA is TGTGCCAGCACGATGGTCGTAGGCAGCACCGGGGAGCTGTTTTTT.